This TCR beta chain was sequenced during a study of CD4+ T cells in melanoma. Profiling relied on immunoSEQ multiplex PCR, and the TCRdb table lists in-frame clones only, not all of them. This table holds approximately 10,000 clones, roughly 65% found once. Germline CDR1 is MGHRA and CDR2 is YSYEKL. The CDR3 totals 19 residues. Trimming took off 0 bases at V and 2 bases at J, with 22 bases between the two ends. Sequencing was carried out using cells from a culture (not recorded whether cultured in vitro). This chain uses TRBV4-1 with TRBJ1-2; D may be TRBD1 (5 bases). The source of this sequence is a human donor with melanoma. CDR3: CASSQDVRGASLGNYGYTF. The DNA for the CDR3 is TGCGCCAGCAGCCAAGATGTTCGAGGGGCCTCCCTCGGGAACTATGGCTACACCTTC.